The sequence of this T cell receptor (beta chain) was determined in a study of cytomegalovirus exposure and HLA in healthy donors (TCRdb year 2017). The study in broad terms: According to a later analysis, one platform produced both the roughly 110 validation repertoires and the 666 repertoires of the first cohort. The study was designed to test whether signatures of past pathogen exposure could be identified by cataloging public T cell receptors. Along with the approximately 700-subject first cohort, a separate validation cohort of over a hundred different subjects was used. The study combined high-throughput TCR immunosequencing, statistical association of individual TCRs with disease status, and machine learning to predict cytomegalovirus infection status. General study outcomes and caveats: All 120 or so repertoires were used to score co-occurrence in the validation cohort in a later analysis, because that analysis had no HLA typing for the cohort. The classifier was reported to diagnose cytomegalovirus status with high specificity and sensitivity in both the original and validation cohorts. The study gave a list of roughly 150 TCR beta chains associated with cytomegalovirus. In a later analysis, TCRs clustered in the first cohort were found to also tend to co-occur in the approximately 120 validation repertoires, with around 94% of cluster scores above 0. While some public TCRs were present in many individuals, most TCR sequences turned up only very rarely across donors. A few of the identified cytomegalovirus-associated TCR beta chains were confirmed in vitro to be specific for cytomegalovirus antigens. It was suggested by the authors that the approach could potentially be generalized to other disease states and immunological phenotypes.

The CDR3, from cysteine to phenylalanine, totals 14 residues. The entry retains the CDR3 DNA only, 42 bases that are in frame from base 1. Via the germline V gene, CDR1 is SGHTS and CDR2 YDEGEE. V is clipped by 4 bases and J by 6 bases, and the sequence between their germline boundaries is 13 bases long. The library relied on the immunoSEQ multiplex PCR assay. The study's own analysis went as follows. A statistical classification framework was developed to diagnose cytomegalovirus status using the catalog of TCR beta chain sequences. TCRdb mirrors the immuneACCESS table, restricted to in-frame sequences. Some clones are absent from its copies; in checked studies, under half trace to an unresolved V gene, and the reason for the others is unknown. V, J and clone size were drawn from that table, and D and trimming were deduced from the DNA. In all, the sample holds 70,000 to 85,000 clones, and around 94% of those were seen once. The ten largest account for about 1.9% of the sample.

On this clone itself: Its target antigen remains unknown. Base quality data are lacking; no much larger clone is found one base away.

Separate from the approximately 730-subject first cohort, the validation cohort of roughly 130 subjects was the group to which the donors belonged. The sequence links TRBV5-8 to TRBJ1-4, with the identity of the D gene unclear. Input material: PBMCs. The sequence was obtained from a young woman in good health and CMV-seropositive. The CDR3: CASSNLAVYEKLFF. The DNA sequence reads TGTGCCAGCAGCAACTTGGCGGTCTATGAAAAACTGTTTTTT.